The 26 T cell receptor beta chains below all came from one sample that was sequenced in a study of T cells in Graves' hyperthyroidism and ophthalmopathy. RNA transcripts provided the source from which TCR beta CDR3 regions were amplified. Using the HTBI primer set, a first-round RT-PCR was run on the TCR CDR3. TCRdb redid the calling of the multiplex PCR reads with MiXCR, one entry per CDR3 protein. The table lists hundreds of thousands of distinct CDR3 sequences, 35% to 45% of them singletons. Sequences were obtained from blood. These receptors came from a man aged 18 to 29 with Graves' hyperthyroidism.

This clonotype was seen ten or more times. This chain uses TRBV10-3 with TRBJ2-7, with D possibly matching TRBD2 (5 bases). Germline-derived CDR1 and CDR2 are ENHRY and SYGVKD. This CDR3 has 12 residues. Trimming left V 8 bases short and J 5 bases short, with 13 bases between. The CDR3 spells CAIGGDGHEQYF. CDR3 sequence (DNA): TGTGCCATCGGAGGCGACGGCCACGAGCAGTACTTC.

This clonotype has a count of ten or more. The chain joins TRBV7-8 to TRBJ1-5, with TRBD1 matching over 8 bases. V shed 4 bases, J shed 5 bases, and the junction held 1 base outside the gene matches. The V gene's germline CDR1 is SGHVS and CDR2 FQNEAQ. The CDR3 sequence is 13 residues long. The CDR3, as DNA: TGTGCCAGCAGCTCACAGGGGGATCAGCCCCAGCATTTT. It specifies CASSSQGDQPQHF.

This clonotype was observed many times. V gene TRBV29-1 combines with J gene TRBJ1-1; D gene unclear. The V end was cut by 6 bases, the J end by 6 bases, with 14 bases between. CDR1 is SQVTM, CDR2 ANQGSEA, per germline. The CDR3 extends over 12 amino acids. The DNA of the CDR3 is TGCAGCGTGACGGAACCCGGCGCTGAAGCTTTCTTT. This sequence encodes CSVTEPGAEAFF.

The chain links TRBV24-1 to TRBJ2-7; 8 nucleotides line up with TRBD1. This CDR3 is built from 14 residues. Germline V gene lookup returns CDR1 KGHDR and CDR2 SFDVKD. J lost 5 bases, V lost 3 bases, and 5 bases had no gene match. CDR3 DNA sequence: TGTGCCACCAGTGATGCACAGGGGGGCCACGAGCAGTACTTC. As protein: CATSDAQGGHEQYF.

This clonotype came up a few times. The rearrangement uses TRBV9 and TRBJ1-1; D unresolved. V was pared by 5 bases and J by 5 bases, with 10 bases between. There are 12 residues in the CDR3. The germline CDR1 and CDR2 sequences are SGDLS and YYNGEE. The DNA of the CDR3 is TGTGCCAGCAGTGCTAGGTGGACTGAAGCTTTCTTT. Translation gives CASSARWTEAFF.

V and J are TRBV6-5 and TRBJ1-5, with D unresolved. Trimming cost V 7 bases and J 3 bases, with 16 bases left between them. This CDR3 spans 15 amino acids. The germline V gene has CDR1 MNHEY and CDR2 SVGAGI. CDR3 residues: CASNMGGQINQPQHF. The DNA of the CDR3 is TGTGCCAGCAATATGGGAGGGCAAATCAATCAGCCCCAGCATTTT.

This clonotype was seen ten or more times. The rearrangement links TRBV29-1 to TRBJ2-7; 10 nucleotides line up with TRBD1. Looked up from germline, CDR1 is SQVTM and CDR2 is ANQGSEA. Trimming at V came to 3 bases and at J to 6 bases, leaving 8 bases not matched to a gene. The CDR3 consists of 14 residues. CDR3 bases: TGCAGCGTTGACCCCGGGACAGGGGTGGGCGAGCAGTACTTC. As protein: CSVDPGTGVGEQYF.

The V and J genes are TRBV9 and TRBJ1-1; maybe TRBD1 (5 bases). CDR1 is SGDLS and CDR2 is YYNGEE in the germline V gene. V was shortened by 3 bases and J by 3 bases, with 15 bases between the two germline ends. CDR3 length: 15 amino acids. CDR3 nucleotides: TGTGCCAGCAGCGCACGGCCGGGGGGAGACACTGAAGCTTTCTTT. Amino acid sequence: CASSARPGGDTEAFF. Supplemented by reference TRBV9 and TRBJ1-1, the full variable domain reads DSGVTQTPKHLITATGQRVTLRCSPRSGDLSVYWYQQSLDQGLQFLIQYYNGEERAKGNILERFSAQQFPDLHSELNLSSLELGDSALYFCASSARPGGDTEAFFGQGTRLTVV.

This clonotype was found a few times. The CDR3 DNA reads as TGTGCCAGCAACCCTACAGGGATCGGGGAGCTGTTTTTT. Encoded protein: CASNPTGIGELFF. The V and J genes are TRBV9 and TRBJ2-2, with D perhaps TRBD1 (6 bases). CDR1 SGDLS and CDR2 YYNGEE come from the germline V gene. Deletions cut 6 bases from V and 7 bases from J, with 13 bases between. This CDR3 has 13 amino acids.

This chain joins TRBV7-9 and TRBJ2-3; D is unresolved. CDR1 and CDR2 (germline): SEHNR, FQNEAQ (reference sequence). The ends were cut back, 4 bases at V and 0 bases at J, with 8 bases in the middle. This CDR3 contains 14 residues. CDR3 residues: CASSWYPSTDTQYF. As DNA, the CDR3 is TGTGCCAGCAGCTGGTACCCGAGCACAGATACGCAGTATTTT.

Of note for this clonotype: One base separates it from a far larger clone, so it is likely a read error. V usage is TRBV9 and J usage is TRBJ1-3, with D uncertain. The CDR3 spans 14 residues. In germline, CDR1 is SGDLS, CDR2 YYNGEE. Trimming took off 4 bases at V and 0 bases at J, with 8 bases between the two ends. CDR3 DNA sequence: TGTGCCAGCAGCCCGTACAGCTCTGGAAACACCATATATTTT. It encodes CASSPYSSGNTIYF.

The sample holds a few counts of this clonotype. The DNA for the CDR3 is TGTGCCAGCAGGAAGGGACTAGCGGGAGGAAAAGAGACCCAGTACTTC. Encoded protein: CASRKGLAGGKETQYF. The rearrangement links TRBV2 to TRBJ2-5; 15 nucleotides align to TRBD2. From germline, CDR1 is SNHLY and CDR2 FYNNEI. This CDR3 is built from 16 residues. J lost 3 bases, V lost 6 bases, and 5 bases had no gene match.

The chain uses TRBV19 and TRBJ2-2, with 9 positions matching TRBD1. The CDR3 contains 15 residues. The germline V gene has CDR1 LNHDA and CDR2 SQIVND (reference sequence). The V segment lost 4 bases and the J segment 3 bases; nucleotides outside the gene matches: 3. The CDR3 DNA reads TGTGCCAGTAGTAGGAGACAGGGGGACACCGGGGAGCTGTTTTTT. Translating gives CASSRRQGDTGELFF.

A word on this clonotype: One junction end does not reproduce the germline sequence, and a read error may be involved. The chain combines TRBV10-3 with TRBJ1-5, with D maybe TRBD1 (6 bases). CDR3 size: 13 residues. CDR1 and CDR2 from the germline V gene are ENHRY and SYGVKD. Written as DNA, the CDR3 is TGTGCCAGCAGTTTAGCAGGGGCTGGGCCCCAGCATTTT. The encoded protein is CASSLAGAGPQHF.

This clonotype was observed a handful of times. The DNA for the CDR3 is TGTGCCAGCAGCCCGACCGATTTTGGCACCGGGGAGCTGTTTTTT. It specifies CASSPTDFGTGELFF. The rearrangement uses TRBV9 and TRBJ2-2; D uncertain. CDR1 and CDR2 (germline): SGDLS, YYNGEE. CDR3 length equals 15 residues. The V end lost 4 bases, the J end lost 4 bases, and 14 bases lay between the germline ends.

This clonotype was found once. The chain couples TRBV7-2 to TRBJ2-7; D gene ambiguous. The CDR3 contains 15 residues. The germline gives CDR1 SGHTA, CDR2 FQGNSA. Trimming stripped 1 base from V and 0 bases from J, with 10 bases between. CDR3 nucleotide sequence: TGTGCCAGCAGCTTAGATCTCGGATTCTCCTACGAGCAGTACTTC. Protein sequence: CASSLDLGFSYEQYF.

The chain uses TRBV29-1 and TRBJ2-5; the D call may be TRBD1 or TRBD2 (5 bases each). The CDR3 totals 12 residues. Trimming removed 6 bases from V and 9 bases from J, with 17 bases in between. Germline V gives CDR1 SQVTM, CDR2 ANQGSEA. Written as DNA, the CDR3 is TGCAGCGTGGGGACGGAAGGCCAGCCCCAGTACTTC. It codes for CSVGTEGQPQYF.

This clonotype was seen repeatedly, ten times or more. V gene TRBV2 combines with J gene TRBJ1-4, with D maybe TRBD1 (5 bases). In germline, CDR1 is SNHLY, CDR2 FYNNEI. CDR3 length: 15 residues. The V end lost 3 bases, the J end lost 7 bases, and 15 bases lay between the germline ends. CDR3 coding DNA: TGTGCCAGCAGTGATCTGGGGGGACGAGGTGAAAAACTGTTTTTT. It yields the protein CASSDLGGRGEKLFF. The whole variable domain, remainder taken from reference TRBV2 and TRBJ1-4, is EPEVTQTPSHQVTQMGQEVILRCVPISNHLYFYWYRQILGQKVEFLVSFYNNEISEKSEIFDDQFSVERPDGSNFTLKIRSTKLEDSAMYFCASSDLGGRGEKLFFGSGTQLSVL.

V gene TRBV2 combines with J gene TRBJ2-1; 7 bases map to TRBD1. V lost 7 bases to trimming and J lost 6 bases; unmatched junction nucleotides: 6. Germline V lookup: CDR1 SNHLY, CDR2 FYNNEI. The CDR3 spans 13 residues. The DNA of the CDR3 is TGTGCCAGCACCACGGACAGGTCCAATGAGCAGTTCTTC. Protein sequence: CASTTDRSNEQFF. Looking up the rest from reference TRBV2 and TRBJ2-1 gives the full variable domain: EPEVTQTPSHQVTQMGQEVILRCVPISNHLYFYWYRQILGQKVEFLVSFYNNEISEKSEIFDDQFSVERPDGSNFTLKIRSTKLEDSAMYFCASTTDRSNEQFFGPGTRLTVL.

This clonotype was counted a few times. The rearrangement joins TRBV27 to TRBJ1-2; perhaps TRBD1 as D (6 bases). CDR1 and CDR2 (germline): MNHEY, SMNVEV (reference sequence). The V end lost 6 bases, the J end lost 4 bases, and 18 bases lay between the germline ends. The CDR3 length is 15 residues. The CDR3 DNA follows: TGTGCCAGCAGCCCATGGGGGGGCGGATCCTATGGCTACACCTTC. This encodes CASSPWGGGSYGYTF.

This clonotype was counted at least ten times. This sequence joins TRBV7-4 and TRBJ1-5; possible D gene TRBD1, 5 bases. This CDR3 contains 14 residues. Trimming left V 6 bases short and J 5 bases short, with 14 bases between. CDR1 and CDR2 (germline): SGHVT, SQSDAQ. CDR3 DNA: TGTGCCAGCAGTCATGGGGGGAGGGATCAGCCCCAGCATTTT. Translation gives CASSHGGRDQPQHF. Full variable domain (remainder filled in from reference TRBV7-4 and TRBJ1-5): GAGVSQSPRYKVAKRGRDVALRCDSISGHVTLYWYRQTLGQGSEVLTYSQSDAQRDKSGRPSGRFSAERPERSVSTLKIQRTEQGDSAVYLCASSHGGRDQPQHFGDGTRLSIL.

The chain couples TRBV11-2 to TRBJ1-1; perhaps TRBD1 as D (6 bases). Per the germline V gene, CDR1 is SGHAT and CDR2 is FQNNGV. Trimming pared 5 bases from V and 4 bases from J, leaving 17 bases between. The CDR3 contains 15 residues. The CDR3 here is CASSERTALSTEAFF. The CDR3 DNA reads as TGTGCCAGCAGCGAAAGGACAGCACTGAGCACTGAAGCTTTCTTT.

The chain links TRBV3-1 to TRBJ2-5; 9 positions match TRBD2. The trim removed 6 bases at V and 2 bases at J, leaving 10 bases unmatched. Germline V gives CDR1 LGHDT, CDR2 YNNKEL (reference sequence). The CDR3 sequence is 16 residues long. CDR3 in amino acids: CASRGVIAGVQETQYF. In DNA form, the CDR3 reads TGTGCCAGCAGGGGGGTGATAGCGGGAGTACAAGAGACCCAGTACTTC.

The rearrangement links TRBV7-2 to TRBJ1-6; TRBD1 matches 7 bases. V dropped 1 base and J dropped 5; count of bases not matched to a gene: 5. The length of the CDR3 is 16 residues. Looked up from germline, CDR1 is SGHTA and CDR2 is FQGNSA. The CDR3 loop is CASSLGPRGNNSPLHF. The CDR3 bases are TGTGCCAGCAGCTTAGGCCCCAGGGGGAATAATTCACCCCTCCACTTT.

This clonotype was seen ten or more times. The rearrangement uses TRBV29-1 and TRBJ1-1, with TRBD1 as a possible D gene (6 bases). There are 11 residues in the CDR3. Per the germline V gene, CDR1 is SQVTM and CDR2 is ANQGSEA. V lost 6 bases and J 8 bases, leaving 13 bases between the germline ends. For the CDR3, the DNA is TGCAGCGTCCCCACAGGGACGGAAGCTTTCTTT. Translation gives CSVPTGTEAFF.

This clonotype has at least ten counts. The chain recombines TRBV15 with TRBJ2-7; the D gene is possibly TRBD1 (6 bases). The V end was cut by 3 bases, the J end by 2 bases, with 8 bases between. CDR1 and CDR2 from the germline V gene are LNHNV and YYDKDF (reference sequence). CDR3 length: 13 residues. In DNA, the CDR3 is TGTGCCACCAGCAGGGACAGACCCTACGAGCAGTACTTC. It yields the protein CATSRDRPYEQYF.